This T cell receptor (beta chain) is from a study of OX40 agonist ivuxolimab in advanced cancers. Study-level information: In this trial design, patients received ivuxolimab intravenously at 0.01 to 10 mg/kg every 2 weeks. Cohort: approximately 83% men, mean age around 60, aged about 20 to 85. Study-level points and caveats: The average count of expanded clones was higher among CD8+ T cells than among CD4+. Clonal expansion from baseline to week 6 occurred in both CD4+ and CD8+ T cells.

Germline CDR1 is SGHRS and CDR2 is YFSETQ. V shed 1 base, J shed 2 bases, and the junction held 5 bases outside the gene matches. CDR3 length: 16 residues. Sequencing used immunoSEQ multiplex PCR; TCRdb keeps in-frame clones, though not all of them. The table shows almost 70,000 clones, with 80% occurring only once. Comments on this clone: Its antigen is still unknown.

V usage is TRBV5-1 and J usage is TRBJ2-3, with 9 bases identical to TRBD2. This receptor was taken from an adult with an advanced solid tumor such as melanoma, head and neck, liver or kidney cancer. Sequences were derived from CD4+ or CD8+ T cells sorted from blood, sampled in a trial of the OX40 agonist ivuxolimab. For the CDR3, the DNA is TGCGCCAGCAGCTTGATTTTAGCGGGGGACACAGATACGCAGTATTTT. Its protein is CASSLILAGDTDTQYF.